In this sample, the clone carrying this T cell receptor (beta chain) turned up many times. Unique molecular identifiers (one per individual cDNA molecule) were attached. TCRdb reanalysed the 5' RACE reads using MiXCR and keeps one entry per CDR3 protein. Here the sample spans approximately 58,000 distinct CDR3 sequences, 10% to 15% being singletons. The ends lost 4 bases at V and 5 bases at J; junction bases unmatched: 15. This CDR3 has 17 residues. Germline V CDR1 and CDR2: MNHEY, SMNVEV (reference sequence). The data were taken from a study of early T cells in non-severe SARS-CoV-2 infection. This sequence originates from an adult who was a healthcare worker with PCR-confirmed SARS-CoV-2 infection or an uninfected control (not recorded which). The rearrangement joins TRBV27 to TRBJ2-3, with TRBD2 matching over 7 bases. Specimen: whole blood, collected at baseline. The CDR3: CASSWVAGDILVDTQYF. The CDR3, as DNA: TGTGCCAGCAGTTGGGTTGCGGGAGATATATTAGTAGATACGCAGTATTTT.